The T cell receptor (beta chain) under discussion was sequenced for a study of beta chain features in type 1 diabetes. Study background: No age, gender or cell yield differences were seen between patients and healthy donors.

This clone was counted only a few times. Antigen: not known. The study, taken as a whole, reports: Type 1 diabetes patients had VDJ junctions that carried fewer insertions and more deletions.

Expressed TCRB transcripts were sequenced, since all the RNA that had been isolated was reverse transcribed. Measured with immunoSEQ multiplex PCR; TCRdb has only the in-frame clones, and not every one. The data hold some 410,000 clones, with 11% to 15% observed a single time. Germline CDR1 and CDR2: LNHDA and SQIVND (reference sequence). V was shortened by 10 bases and J by 4 bases, with 14 bases between the two germline ends. CDR3 length equals 13 residues. The chain uses TRBV19 and TRBJ2-1; D unclear. The sequenced sample was naive CD4+ T cells from blood. This sequence originates from a man aged 30 to 39 in good health. CDR3 in amino acids: CATAVTKYNEQFF. CDR3 DNA: TGTGCCACCGCAGTGACAAAGTACAATGAGCAGTTCTTC. The full variable domain, its missing parts supplied by reference TRBV19 and TRBJ2-1, is DGGITQSPKYLFRKEGQNVTLSCEQNLNHDAMYWYRQDPGQGLRLIYYSQIVNDFQKGDIAEGYSVSREKKESFPLTVTSAQKNPTAFYLCATAVTKYNEQFFGPGTRLTVL.